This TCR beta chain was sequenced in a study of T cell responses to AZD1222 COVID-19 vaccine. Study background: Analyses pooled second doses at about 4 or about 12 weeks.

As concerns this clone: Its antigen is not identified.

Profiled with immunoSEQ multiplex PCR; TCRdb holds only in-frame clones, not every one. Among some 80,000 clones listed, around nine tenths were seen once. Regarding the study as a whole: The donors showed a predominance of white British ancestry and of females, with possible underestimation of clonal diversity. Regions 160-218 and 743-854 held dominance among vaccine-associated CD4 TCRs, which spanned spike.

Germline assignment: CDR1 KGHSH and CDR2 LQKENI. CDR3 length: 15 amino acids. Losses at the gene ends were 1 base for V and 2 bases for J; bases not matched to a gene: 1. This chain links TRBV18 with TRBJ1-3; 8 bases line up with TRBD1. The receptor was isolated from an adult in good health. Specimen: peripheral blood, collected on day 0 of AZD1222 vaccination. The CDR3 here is CASSPQDRAGNTIYF. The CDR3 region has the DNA TGTGCCAGCTCACCACAGGACAGGGCTGGAAACACCATATATTTT.